This T cell receptor (beta chain) is from a study of Graves' ophthalmopathy and Graves' hyperthyroidism. Study summary: Investigators collected peripheral blood at initial diagnosis, before any treatment was given. The study, taken as a whole, reports: Detected in blood as well were most expanded thyroid clonotypes with frequency above 0.001.

There are 14 residues in the CDR3. V dropped 0 bases and J dropped 2 bases, with 7 bases sitting between them. CDR1 and CDR2 from the germline V gene are SGHDN and FVKESK. Note on this clonotype: What it binds is not known. This may come from a read error, since a much larger clone is one base off.

The diagnostic workup employed clinical symptoms, serum thyroxine, TRAb, thyroid ultrasound and orbital computed tomography. RNA transcripts were the source from which TCR beta CDR3 regions were amplified. RT-PCR was first run with HTBI primers, then multiplex PCR in a second round. Using its own MiXCR run on the multiplex PCR reads, TCRdb lists one record per CDR3 protein. There are hundreds of thousands of distinct CDR3 sequences in the sample; roughly 20% occur only once, and roughly 3% lies in the top ten. Material for sequencing was peripheral blood. This clonotype was obtained from a young woman with stable Graves' hyperthyroidism. The gene calls are TRBV14 and TRBJ1-2; the D is unclear. CDR3 loop: CASSQDHGNYGYTF. The CDR3 DNA follows: TGTGCCAGCAGCCAAGATCACGGAAACTATGGCTACACCTTC.